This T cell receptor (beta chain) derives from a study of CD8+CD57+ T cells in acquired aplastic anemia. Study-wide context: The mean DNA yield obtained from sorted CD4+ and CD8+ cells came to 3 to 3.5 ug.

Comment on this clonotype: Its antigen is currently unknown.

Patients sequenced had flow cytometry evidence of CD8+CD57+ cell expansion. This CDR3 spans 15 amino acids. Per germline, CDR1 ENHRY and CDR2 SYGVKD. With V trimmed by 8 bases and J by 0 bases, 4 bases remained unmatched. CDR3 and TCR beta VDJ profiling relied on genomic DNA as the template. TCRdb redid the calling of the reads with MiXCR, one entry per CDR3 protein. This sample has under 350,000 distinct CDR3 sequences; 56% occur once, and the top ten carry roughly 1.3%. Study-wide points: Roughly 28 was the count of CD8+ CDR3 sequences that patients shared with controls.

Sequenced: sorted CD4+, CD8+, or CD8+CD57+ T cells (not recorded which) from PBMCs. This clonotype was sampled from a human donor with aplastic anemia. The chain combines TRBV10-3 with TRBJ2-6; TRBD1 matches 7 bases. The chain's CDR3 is CAIRDSYSGANVLTF. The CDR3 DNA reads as TGTGCCATCCGGGACAGCTACTCTGGGGCCAACGTCCTGACTTTC.